This T cell receptor beta chain was observed in a study of cytomegalovirus exposure and HLA in healthy donors. Study-wide points: In a later analysis, DRB1 alleles had the most associated TCRs; HLA-C alleles the fewest. By a later analysis, the bulk of CMV-associated TCR beta chains appeared HLA-restricted.

Turning to this clone: Its antigen is not known.

Germline values: CDR1 SGHRS, CDR2 YFSETQ. CDR3 length: 15 amino acids. PCR amplification relied on 60 Vbeta primers (plus 13 Jbeta primers). Clones were sequenced by immunoSEQ multiplex PCR, and TCRdb holds only the in-frame ones, with some missing. The table shows 130,000 or so clones, with approximately 85% occurring only once. Specimen: PBMCs. V usage is TRBV5-1 and J usage is TRBJ2-5; TRBD2 is a possible D gene (6 bases). The end of the DNA fits TRBJ2-7 better, so the J call may be wrong. This TCR came from a woman aged 45-60 years in good health and CMV-seropositive. CDR3 residues: CASSLAGTYSYEQYF. The CDR3, as DNA: TGCGCCAGCAGCTTGGCAGGGACTTACTCCTACGAGCAGTACTTC.